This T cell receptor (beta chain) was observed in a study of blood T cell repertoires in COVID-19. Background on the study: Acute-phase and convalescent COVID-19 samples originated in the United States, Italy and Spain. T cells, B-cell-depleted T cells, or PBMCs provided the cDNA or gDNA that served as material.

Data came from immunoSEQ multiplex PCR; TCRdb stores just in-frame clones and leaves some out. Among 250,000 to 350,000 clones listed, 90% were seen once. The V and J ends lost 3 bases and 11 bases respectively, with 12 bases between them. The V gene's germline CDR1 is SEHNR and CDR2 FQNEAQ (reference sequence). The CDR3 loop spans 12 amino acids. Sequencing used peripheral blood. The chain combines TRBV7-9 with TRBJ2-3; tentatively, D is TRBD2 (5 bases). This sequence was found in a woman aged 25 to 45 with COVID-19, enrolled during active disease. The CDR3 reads CASSLGEDGQYF. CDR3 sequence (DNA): TGTGCCAGCAGCTTGGGAGAGGATGGGCAGTATTTT.